Listed below are T cell receptor beta chains from one sample, sequenced in a study of regulatory T cells in long-lasting Graves disease. Each CDR3 protein is one row after TCRdb ran MiXCR on the multiplex PCR reads. Of over 450,000 distinct CDR3 sequences in the sample, more than 10% were seen once. These data were also filed under a second study, of T cells in Graves' hyperthyroidism and ophthalmopathy.

The sample was peripheral blood mononuclear cells (PBMCs), taken at new diagnosis, from a patient treated with antithyroid drugs. The origin of the receptors is a woman in her 30s with Graves disease. Each CDR3 is given with its conserved first and last residue. Each record gives: J gene, V gene, D gene, clone size, CDR3 protein, CDR3 DNA. The D gene is left open where the match is weak. The size of a clone is reported for some rows only, either as once, few or many, or as a class for expanded clones.

j_gene: TRBJ1-1
v_gene: TRBV11-2
d_gene: .
abundance: .
CDR3aa: CASSLRGQFMNTEAFF
CDR3nt: TGTGCCAGCAGCTTAAGAGGACAGTTTATGAACACTGAAGCTTTCTTT

j_gene: TRBJ1-3
v_gene: TRBV28
d_gene: .
abundance: .
CDR3aa: CASTQLFRGNTIYF
CDR3nt: TGTGCCAGCACCCAACTATTCCGCGGAAACACCATATATTTT

j_gene: TRBJ2-7
v_gene: TRBV6-1
d_gene: TRBD2
abundance: many
CDR3aa: CASLLGTSGRTTYEQYF
CDR3nt: TGTGCCAGCTTGTTGGGGACTAGCGGGAGAACCACCTACGAGCAGTACTTC

j_gene: TRBJ2-3
v_gene: TRBV6-5
d_gene: TRBD2
abundance: many
CDR3aa: CASSYSGLAGVVADTQYF
CDR3nt: TGTGCCAGCAGTTACTCAGGGCTAGCGGGAGTAGTAGCAGATACGCAGTATTTT

j_gene: TRBJ2-3
v_gene: TRBV5-1
d_gene: .
abundance: few
CDR3aa: CASRFLDTFTDTQYF
CDR3nt: TGCGCCAGCCGCTTCCTGGACACCTTCACAGATACGCAGTATTTT

j_gene: TRBJ1-2
v_gene: TRBV6-5
d_gene: .
abundance: many
CDR3aa: CASSYSEDNYGYTF
CDR3nt: TGTGCCAGCAGTTACTCGGAGGACAACTATGGCTACACCTTC

j_gene: TRBJ1-4
v_gene: TRBV14
d_gene: .
abundance: .
CDR3aa: CASPRGGLSVGTNEKLFF
CDR3nt: TGTGCCAGCCCCAGAGGGGGATTGTCGGTTGGAACTAATGAAAAACTGTTTTTT

j_gene: TRBJ1-4
v_gene: TRBV28
d_gene: .
abundance: many
CDR3aa: CASSLFTATNEKLFF
CDR3nt: TGTGCCAGCAGTTTATTCACAGCAACTAATGAAAAACTGTTTTTT

j_gene: TRBJ2-1
v_gene: TRBV11-2
d_gene: .
abundance: many
CDR3aa: CASSPPAERYNEQFF
CDR3nt: TGTGCCAGCAGCCCCCCCGCAGAACGCTACAATGAGCAGTTCTTC

j_gene: TRBJ2-2
v_gene: TRBV24-1
d_gene: .
abundance: many
CDR3aa: CATSDPDSNANTGELFF
CDR3nt: TGTGCCACCAGTGACCCCGACAGCAACGCGAACACCGGGGAGCTGTTTTTT

j_gene: TRBJ1-1
v_gene: TRBV3-1
d_gene: .
abundance: many
CDR3aa: CASSQDFRGPAFF
CDR3nt: TGTGCCAGCAGCCAAGACTTTCGGGGGCCAGCTTTCTTT

j_gene: TRBJ1-1
v_gene: TRBV19
d_gene: TRBD1
abundance: few
CDR3aa: CASSIKWDRGRVEAFF
CDR3nt: TGTGCCAGTAGTATCAAGTGGGACAGGGGGAGAGTGGAAGCTTTCTTT

j_gene: TRBJ2-7
v_gene: TRBV11-2
d_gene: TRBD2
abundance: .
CDR3aa: CASSAVGLADTYEQYF
CDR3nt: TGTGCCAGCAGCGCCGTGGGACTAGCGGATACCTACGAGCAGTACTTC

j_gene: TRBJ2-7
v_gene: TRBV12-3/TRBV12-4
d_gene: TRBD1
abundance: many
CDR3aa: CASNKDRGPTYEQYF
CDR3nt: TGTGCCAGCAATAAGGACAGGGGTCCAACCTACGAGCAGTACTTC

j_gene: TRBJ2-1
v_gene: TRBV5-1
d_gene: .
abundance: many
CDR3aa: CASSPTPQPEIEQFF
CDR3nt: TGTGCCAGCAGCCCGACCCCCCAGCCAGAGATTGAGCAGTTCTTC

j_gene: TRBJ1-1
v_gene: TRBV6-1
d_gene: .
abundance: many
CDR3aa: CASSNTGSTEAFF
CDR3nt: TGTGCCAGCAGTAACACAGGGAGCACTGAAGCTTTCTTT

j_gene: TRBJ1-5
v_gene: TRBV19
d_gene: TRBD1
abundance: .
CDR3aa: CASSKGQGKQGNQPQHF
CDR3nt: TGTGCCAGTAGTAAGGGACAGGGGAAACAGGGCAATCAGCCCCAGCATTTT

j_gene: TRBJ2-3
v_gene: TRBV19
d_gene: .
abundance: few
CDR3aa: CASRLGVGSTDTQYF
CDR3nt: TGTGCCAGTAGATTGGGAGTCGGTTCCACAGATACGCAGTATTTT

j_gene: TRBJ2-1
v_gene: TRBV12-3/TRBV12-4
d_gene: TRBD2
abundance: many
CDR3aa: CASSFGLAGGDEQFF
CDR3nt: TGTGCCAGCAGTTTCGGACTAGCGGGAGGCGATGAGCAGTTCTTC

j_gene: TRBJ2-1
v_gene: TRBV19
d_gene: .
abundance: .
CDR3aa: CASSTGISSYNEQFF
CDR3nt: TGTGCCAGTAGCACAGGGATTTCATCCTACAATGAGCAGTTCTTC

j_gene: TRBJ1-1
v_gene: TRBV28
d_gene: .
abundance: many
CDR3aa: CASSLIPPEAFF
CDR3nt: TGTGCCAGCAGTTTAATACCCCCTGAAGCTTTCTTT

j_gene: TRBJ2-3
v_gene: TRBV10-2
d_gene: .
abundance: many
CDR3aa: CASATWGTDTQYF
CDR3nt: TGCGCCAGCGCCACTTGGGGTACAGATACGCAGTATTTT

j_gene: TRBJ2-5
v_gene: TRBV6-2/TRBV6-3
d_gene: TRBD2
abundance: many
CDR3aa: CASSYEVAGQETQYF
CDR3nt: TGTGCCAGCAGTTACGAAGTAGCGGGACAAGAGACCCAGTACTTC

j_gene: TRBJ2-1
v_gene: TRBV7-2
d_gene: .
abundance: many
CDR3aa: CASSLDPGSYNEQFF
CDR3nt: TGTGCCAGCAGCTTAGACCCTGGCTCCTACAATGAGCAGTTCTTC

j_gene: TRBJ2-7
v_gene: TRBV20-1
d_gene: .
abundance: many
CDR3aa: CSASTTYEQYF
CDR3nt: TGCAGTGCTTCTACCACATACGAGCAGTACTTC

j_gene: TRBJ1-1
v_gene: TRBV4-1
d_gene: .
abundance: .
CDR3aa: CASSQAGTREAFF
CDR3nt: TGCGCCAGCAGCCAAGCAGGGACTCGTGAAGCTTTCTTT